This T cell receptor (beta chain) was observed in a study of shared clonotypes between healthy human individuals. The V end was cut by 3 bases, the J end by 7 bases, with 16 bases between. This CDR3 is built from 14 residues. Looked up from germline, CDR1 is SGDLS and CDR2 is YYNGEE. Assay: immunoSEQ multiplex PCR; the TCRdb copy retains only in-frame clones and omits some. The sample gives about 2.1 million clones, roughly 91% of which show up once; around 1.7% is in the top ten. CD8 cells classed as naive were CD45RO-negative and positively selected for CCR7, excluding terminally differentiated effector memory CD45RA+ cells.

The receptor was derived from a man younger than 35 in good health. Some clones in this sample may be carry-over from other donors' samples. The source material was naive CD8+ T cells from PBMCs. This chain uses TRBV9 with TRBJ1-2; TRBD1 might be the D (5 bases). The CDR3 loop reads CASSDGRDEGGYTF. The DNA of the CDR3 is TGTGCCAGCAGCGACGGGCGGGACGAGGGTGGCTACACCTTC.